These 10 T cell receptor beta chains share one sample of origin, sequenced in a study of radiation and T cells in renal cell carcinoma. The assay was immunoSEQ multiplex PCR, and TCRdb's table has in-frame clones only and misses some. The sample holds approximately 120,000 clones; roughly four fifths are singletons and the top ten take 2.5% to 3.5%. As to time point: baseline pretreatment blood. Treatment meaning: 15 Gy SBRT to primary tumor, nephrectomy 4 weeks later. The sequencing used blood, collected from a patient whose treatment included radiotherapy and nephrectomy. The origin of the receptors is an older woman with renal cell carcinoma.

The genes are TRBV7-2 and TRBJ2-1; 7 positions agree with TRBD1. This CDR3 comprises 16 residues. Germline V gene sequence: CDR1 SGHTA, CDR2 FQGNSA. V shed 2 bases and J 7 bases; nucleotides not matched to a gene: 11. The CDR3, as DNA: TGTGCCAGCAGCTTATCTGAGACAGGGAGTGGGAATGAGCAGTTCTTC. Encoded protein: CASSLSETGSGNEQFF.

In DNA form, the CDR3 reads TGTGCCAGCAGAGACCGACAGGAACGTAACACCATATATTTT. Translated, it gives CASRDRQERNTIYF. The chain carries TRBV6-6 and TRBJ1-3, with a weak D call TRBD1 (6 bases). V lost 6 bases to trimming and J lost 7 bases, with 16 bases between them. The CDR3 totals 14 residues. Germline V gene data show CDR1 as MNHNY and CDR2 as SVGAGI (reference sequence).

The chain employs TRBV5-8 and TRBJ1-5; tentatively, D is TRBD1 (6 bases). The germline V gene has CDR1 SGHTS and CDR2 YDEGEE. Between the trimmed V and J ends, which lost 4 bases and 3 bases, there was a span of 20 bases. The CDR3 consists of 17 residues. CDR3 loop: CASSPRLHGQINQPQHF. CDR3 coding DNA: TGTGCCAGCAGCCCCCGGCTTCACGGACAGATCAATCAGCCCCAGCATTTT.

This chain links TRBV19 with TRBJ2-2, with D maybe TRBD2 (6 bases). This CDR3 has 18 amino acids. V was trimmed by 10 bases and J by 1 base, leaving 25 bases between them. Germline CDR1 LNHDA, CDR2 SQIVND (reference sequence). CDR3 loop: CATYSGLRTRLNTGELFF. In nucleotides, the CDR3 is TGTGCCACATACTCGGGACTCCGAACGAGATTGAACACCGGGGAGCTGTTTTTT.

This sequence joins TRBV2 and TRBJ1-5; tentative D call: TRBD1 (6 bases). Germline-derived CDR1 and CDR2 are SNHLY and FYNNEI. There are 15 residues in the CDR3. Trimming shortened V by 5 bases and J by 0 bases, and 11 bases separated the two germline ends. Written as DNA, the CDR3 is TGTGCCAGCAGTATGGACAGTAATAGCAATCAGCCCCAGCATTTT. This gives the protein CASSMDSNSNQPQHF.

This clone was counted only a few times. The chain recombines TRBV19 with TRBJ1-1; no definite D call. The CDR3 is made up of 13 amino acids. Germline values: CDR1 LNHDA, CDR2 SQIVND (reference sequence). Trimming removed 0 bases at V and 1 base at J, with 3 bases between. CDR3 sequence (DNA): TGTGCCAGTAGTATAGAGGCGAACACTGAAGCTTTCTTT. Translation: CASSIEANTEAFF.

This clone was recorded a few times. CDR3 coding DNA: TGTGCCAGCCGACAGGGTTACGAGCAGTACTTC. It specifies CASRQGYEQYF. V gene TRBV25-1 combines with J gene TRBJ2-7; 7 bases align to TRBD1. V trimming: 8 bases; J trimming: 4 bases; junction bases outside the gene matches: 2. CDR1 MGHDK and CDR2 SYGVNS come from the germline V gene. The CDR3 runs 11 residues.

This sequence joins TRBV7-9 and TRBJ1-4; maybe TRBD1 (6 bases). Trimming shortened V by 11 bases and J by 1 base, and 8 bases separated the two germline ends. Germline values: CDR1 SEHNR, CDR2 FQNEAQ (reference sequence). The CDR3 sequence is 12 residues long. CDR3 residues: CAEQGTNEKLFF. CDR3 DNA sequence: TGTGCCGAACAGGGAACTAATGAAAAACTGTTTTTT.

V gene TRBV5-4 combines with J gene TRBJ2-3; no reliable D call. Per the germline V gene, CDR1 is SGHNT and CDR2 is YYREEE (reference sequence). The CDR3 length is 11 residues. Trimming left V 4 bases short and J 13 bases short, with 13 bases between. The CDR3 sequence: CASSTGPLEYF. DNA for the CDR3: TGTGCCAGCAGCACTGGCCCACTGGAGTATTTT.

A single count supports this clone. The chain has TRBV13 and TRBJ2-1; tentative D call: TRBD2 (6 bases). The germline gives CDR1 PRHDT, CDR2 FYEKMQ (reference sequence). This CDR3 has 14 residues. The V gene lost 5 bases and the J gene lost 6 bases, with 14 bases spanning the gap. CDR3: CASSLGLAGNEQFF. CDR3 DNA: TGTGCCAGCAGCCTGGGACTGGCGGGCAATGAGCAGTTCTTC.